A single T cell receptor (beta chain) is shown here with its context. The sample comes from a study of memory CD4+ T cells and cytomegalovirus serostatus. At the level of the study: This sample comes from healthy Belgian adults, fewer than ten CMV seropositive, approximately 25 seronegative.

Single viable CD3+CD4+CD8-CD45RO+ cells were sorted as the memory CD4+ T cells. With V trimmed by 6 bases and J by 6 bases, 13 bases remained unmatched. From germline, CDR1 is LNHDA and CDR2 SQIVND (reference sequence). The CDR3 loop spans 15 amino acids. Sequencing was performed with immunoSEQ multiplex PCR; in TCRdb, only in-frame clones are kept and a portion is missing. The data show 55,000 to 60,000 clones, around 80% seen once. The receptor's source is an adult in good health and CMV-seronegative. The J gene is TRBJ2-7, the V gene TRBV19; 8 bases align to TRBD1. The sample was memory CD4+ T cells from blood. CDR3 nucleotide sequence: TGTGCCAGTAGGAATGAGGGGACAGGCCTCTCCGAGCAGTACTTC. Translating it yields CASRNEGTGLSEQYF.